A single sample is the source of the 14 T cell receptor beta chains below, sequenced in a study of T-cell memory formation after mild COVID-19. TCRdb reanalysed the 5' RACE reads using MiXCR and keeps one entry per CDR3 protein. The sample shows under 700,000 distinct CDR3 sequences, roughly 21% of them seen only once. Material for sequencing was PBMCs or a T cell subset sorted from them (not recorded which). These receptors were taken from an adult woman who had mild COVID-19 (a few samples of this study predate the infection). Cell type and time point are not known.

CDR3 bases: TGTGCCAGCAGCAAAGAAGGTCCCGGGGAGCTGTTTTTT. This gives the protein CASSKEGPGELFF. The V call is TRBV21-1, the J call TRBJ2-2. TRBV21-1 is deemed a pseudogene. This CDR3 region has 13 residues.

The CDR3: CAWSPRQGSEQFF. CDR3 DNA: TGTGCCTGGAGTCCGCGACAGGGCAGCGAGCAGTTCTTC. This chain connects TRBV30 to TRBJ2-1; 7 nucleotides align to TRBD1. Trimming removed 2 bases from V and 10 bases from J; junction bases left unmatched: 8. CDR3 length: 13 residues. Germline V lookup: CDR1 GTSNPN, CDR2 SVGIG (reference sequence).

This clonotype was recorded a few times. This rearrangement joins TRBV13 to TRBJ2-3, with TRBD2 matching over 10 bases. This CDR3 region has 13 residues. Germline V CDR1 and CDR2: PRHDT, FYEKMQ (reference sequence). Germline trimming cut 5 bases from V and 8 bases from J; bases unmatched to any gene: 4. The CDR3 reads CASSVGTSATQYF. The CDR3 DNA sequence: TGTGCCAGCAGCGTCGGGACTAGCGCTACGCAGTATTTT.

The chain couples TRBV6-5 to TRBJ2-3, with TRBD2 identical over 7 bases. The germline gives CDR1 MNHEY, CDR2 SVGAGI. The CDR3 contains 16 residues. The V segment lost 4 bases and the J segment 4 bases; nucleotides outside the gene matches: 11. The CDR3 reads CASSSGGGRSADTQYF. For the CDR3, the DNA is TGTGCCAGCAGTTCGGGGGGAGGGCGATCGGCAGATACGCAGTATTTT.

This clonotype has only a few counts. This chain connects TRBV24-1 to TRBJ1-5; weak D call: TRBD1 (6 bases). V shed 2 bases and J shed 3 bases, with 10 bases lying between them. From germline, CDR1 is KGHDR and CDR2 SFDVKD. There are 15 residues in the CDR3. CDR3: CATSDSGQINQPQHF. CDR3 DNA: TGTGCCACCAGTGATTCCGGACAGATCAATCAGCCCCAGCATTTT.

This clonotype was seen a handful of times. The CDR3, as DNA: TGTGCCAGCAGCTTGGGTCCAGGGTTCACTGAAAGGGAGACCCAGTACTTC. Its translation: CASSLGPGFTERETQYF. The rearrangement uses TRBV5-5 and TRBJ2-5, with D perhaps TRBD1 (5 bases). The V and J ends lost 0 bases and 5 bases respectively, with 20 bases between them. The CDR3 has 17 amino acids. Germline-derived CDR1 and CDR2 are SGHKS and YYEKEE (reference sequence).

This clonotype was recorded a few times. The chain recombines TRBV29-1 with TRBJ1-1; no clear D gene. The CDR3 totals 11 residues. V was trimmed by 4 bases and J by 3 bases, leaving 6 bases between them. CDR1 and CDR2 (germline): SQVTM, ANQGSEA. Here the CDR3 DNA reads TGCAGCGTTGGGGTAGACACTGAAGCTTTCTTT. Protein: CSVGVDTEAFF.

There are a few counts of this clonotype. J is TRBJ2-1 and V is TRBV7-2, with D perhaps TRBD1 or TRBD2 (5 bases each). V lost 3 bases, J lost 6 bases, and 12 bases lay in between. Germline V gives CDR1 SGHTA, CDR2 FQGNSA. The CDR3 loop spans 14 amino acids. The CDR3 nucleotides are TGTGCCAGCAGCTTGTCGGGGCTTGGCAATGAGCAGTTCTTC. Translated, it gives CASSLSGLGNEQFF.

This clonotype appeared a few times. The V call is TRBV29-1, the J call TRBJ2-7; D may correspond to TRBD1 or TRBD2 (5 bases each). Trimming took 4 bases from V and 3 from J, leaving 10 bases between them. The CDR3 has 12 residues. The germline CDR1 and CDR2 sequences are SQVTM and ANQGSEA. CDR3 sequence: CSVAGANYEQYF. The CDR3 region has the DNA TGCAGCGTTGCCGGGGCAAACTACGAGCAGTACTTC.

This clonotype was seen a few times. This chain connects TRBV5-1 to TRBJ2-2; D assignment may be TRBD1 or TRBD2 (5 bases each). V gave up 2 bases and J gave up 0 bases, with 8 bases separating them. Germline CDR1 reads SGHRS; CDR2 reads YFSETQ. This CDR3 is built from 15 residues. The CDR3 DNA sequence: TGCGCCAGCAGCTTCCGGGACCCGAACACCGGGGAGCTGTTTTTT. Its protein product is CASSFRDPNTGELFF.

The chain is built from TRBV6-6 and TRBJ2-7; the match to TRBD2 covers 10 bases. Unmatched junction bases numbered 6, after V lost 4 bases and J lost 3 bases. The length of the CDR3 is 15 residues. CDR1 is MNHNY and CDR2 is SVGAGI in the germline V gene (reference sequence). CDR3 nucleotide sequence: TGTGCCAGCAGTTCGGGACTAGCGAGTAACTACGAGCAGTACTTC. It translates to CASSSGLASNYEQYF.

This chain links TRBV5-1 with TRBJ2-3; TRBD2 matches at 11 bases. Trimming at V came to 4 bases and at J to 4 bases, leaving 5 bases not matched to a gene. The CDR3 totals 15 residues. Germline values: CDR1 SGHRS, CDR2 YFSETQ. In DNA form, the CDR3 reads TGCGCCAGCAGCCATAGCGGGGGGGCCGCAGATACGCAGTATTTT. Amino acid sequence: CASSHSGGAADTQYF.

The chain has TRBV5-4 and TRBJ2-7; 8 nucleotides align to TRBD2. The CDR3 is made up of 15 amino acids. Germline V gene sequence: CDR1 SGHNT, CDR2 YYREEE (reference sequence). The trim removed 3 bases at V and 6 bases at J, leaving 11 bases unmatched. CDR3 sequence reads: CASSSQLAERSEQYF. The CDR3 DNA is TGTGCCAGCAGCTCTCAACTAGCGGAAAGGAGCGAGCAGTACTTC.

This clonotype was seen only a few times. V is TRBV24-1 and J is TRBJ1-5, with D hard to call. There are 14 residues in the CDR3. With 3 bases removed from V and 2 bases from J, the gap between germline ends came to 7 bases. The germline V gene has CDR1 KGHDR and CDR2 SFDVKD. The CDR3 loop is CATSDDGGNQPQHF. CDR3 nucleotides: TGTGCCACCAGTGATGACGGGGGCAATCAGCCCCAGCATTTT.